This TCR beta chain was recorded in a study of T cells in Graves' hyperthyroidism and ophthalmopathy. General observations from the study: Blood also showed most of the thyroid clonotypes that were expanded above 0.001.

CDR3 length equals 18 residues. V was trimmed by 8 bases and J by 0 bases, leaving 23 bases between them. Germline assignment: CDR1 ENHRY and CDR2 SYGVKD. In regard to this clonotype: Its antigen is currently unknown.

TCR beta CDR3 regions were amplified from RNA transcripts. The HTBI primer set served for first-round RT-PCR of the TCR CDR3. One entry per CDR3 protein, called by TCRdb with MiXCR from the multiplex PCR reads. The sample consists of 200,000 or so distinct CDR3 sequences, about a sixth of them appearing once. Among the patients, aged 18 to 65, hyperthyroidism was newly diagnosed and had lasted under 2 months. The source of this sequence is a woman aged 50 to 60 with Graves' hyperthyroidism. The rearrangement links TRBV10-3 to TRBJ2-1, with D unresolved. Material for sequencing was blood. For the CDR3, the DNA is TGTGCCATCGGGTTGAGAGGAGAAGCTGATAGCTCCTACAATGAGCAGTTCTTC. Its protein is CAIGLRGEADSSYNEQFF.